What follows are 2 T cell receptor beta chains derived from one specimen sequenced in a study of T cells in Graves' hyperthyroidism and ophthalmopathy. TCR beta CDR3 regions were amplified from RNA. HTBI primers were used for first-round RT-PCR of the TCR CDR3. TCRdb re-analysed the multiplex PCR reads in MiXCR, keeping a single row per CDR3 protein. The sample shows under 500,000 distinct CDR3 sequences, roughly an eighth of them seen only once. Sequenced input: blood. The receptors here all came from a man between 45 and 60 years old with Graves' ophthalmopathy.

The rearrangement uses TRBV19 and TRBJ2-5; no clear D. Germline V gene sequence: CDR1 LNHDA, CDR2 SQIVND (reference sequence). The CDR3 consists of 13 residues. Trimming removed 3 bases at V and 4 bases at J, with 9 bases between. CDR3 DNA: TGTGCCAGTAGTATCCGGATGGGAGAGACCCAGTACTTC. As protein: CASSIRMGETQYF.

This clonotype was seen many times. The chain uses TRBV5-1 and TRBJ2-2; D uncertain. Trimming removed 0 bases from V and 6 bases from J, with 12 bases in between. This CDR3 comprises 15 residues. Germline V gives CDR1 SGHRS, CDR2 YFSETQ. CDR3: CASSLGGSGPGELFF. CDR3 nucleotides: TGCGCCAGCAGCTTGGGTGGATCCGGTCCCGGGGAGCTGTTTTTT.